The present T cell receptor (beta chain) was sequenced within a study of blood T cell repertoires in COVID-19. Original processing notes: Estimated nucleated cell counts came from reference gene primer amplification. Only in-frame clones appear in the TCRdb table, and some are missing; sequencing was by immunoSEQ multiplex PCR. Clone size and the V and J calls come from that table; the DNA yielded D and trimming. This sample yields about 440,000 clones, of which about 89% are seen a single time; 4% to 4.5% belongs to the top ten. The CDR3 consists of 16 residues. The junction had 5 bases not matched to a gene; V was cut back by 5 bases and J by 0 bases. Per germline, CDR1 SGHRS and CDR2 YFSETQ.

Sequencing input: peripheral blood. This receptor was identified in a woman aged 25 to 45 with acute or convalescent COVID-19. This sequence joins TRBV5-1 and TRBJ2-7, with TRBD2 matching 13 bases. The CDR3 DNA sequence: TGCGCCAGCAGGAAAGGACTAGCGGGGGCCTCCTACGAGCAGTACTTC. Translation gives CASRKGLAGASYEQYF.